The 16 T cell receptor beta chains below were found in one sample sequenced in a study of T-cell memory formation after mild COVID-19. TCRdb itself ran the 5' RACE reads through MiXCR, one entry per CDR3 protein. The table has under 350,000 distinct CDR3 sequences, roughly 16% seen once. Sequencing was performed on PBMCs or a T cell subset sorted from them (not recorded which). These receptors were collected from a man between 18 and 35 years old who had mild COVID-19 (a few samples of this study predate the infection). Cell type and time point are not known.

The V call is TRBV6-6, the J call TRBJ1-2, with D tentatively TRBD1 (6 bases). V lost 0 bases and J lost 4, with 15 bases in between. The germline CDR1 and CDR2 sequences are MNHNY and SVGAGI (reference sequence). The CDR3 runs to 16 residues. The CDR3 loop is CASSYSRDGGFYGYTF. The CDR3 bases are TGTGCCAGCAGTTACTCCCGAGATGGGGGCTTCTATGGCTACACCTTC.

The CDR3 spells CASAGVGAKNIQYF. In nucleotides, the CDR3 is TGTGCCAGCGCTGGTGTGGGGGCCAAAAACATTCAGTACTTC. V gene TRBV2 combines with J gene TRBJ2-4, with D uncertain. The CDR3 has 14 residues. The V end was cut by 8 bases, the J end by 1 base, with 12 bases between. Germline V gene lookup returns CDR1 SNHLY and CDR2 FYNNEI.

This clonotype was recorded many times. The genes are TRBV6-6 and TRBJ2-7; weak D call: TRBD1 (7 bases). The germline gives CDR1 MNHNY, CDR2 SVGAGI (reference sequence). V lost 5 bases and J lost 7, with 9 bases in between. This CDR3 spans 11 amino acids. CDR3 DNA: TGTGCCAGCAGTCCAGGGGGGGAGCAGTACGTC. This translates into CASSPGGEQYV.

This clonotype has just a few counts. The V gene is TRBV4-1, the J gene TRBJ2-1, with 10 bases aligning to TRBD2. CDR3 length: 14 amino acids. Germline loops: CDR1 MGHRA, CDR2 YSYEKL. The V segment lost 11 bases and the J segment 0 bases; nucleotides outside the gene matches: 4. CDR3 residues: CAASGGGSYNEQFF. CDR3 nucleotides: TGCGCCGCTAGCGGGGGTGGCTCCTACAATGAGCAGTTCTTC.

In this sample, this clonotype turned up many times. The rearrangement links TRBV4-2 to TRBJ1-2; D is undetermined. V lost 1 base to trimming and J lost 5 bases, with 11 bases between them. The CDR3 sequence is 14 residues long. Germline lookup yields CDR1 LGHNA and CDR2 YNFKEQ. CDR3 loop: CASSQVAEVYGYTF. In DNA form, the CDR3 reads TGTGCCAGCAGCCAAGTCGCGGAAGTTTATGGCTACACCTTC.

This clonotype appeared a few times. V and J are TRBV7-6 and TRBJ2-1, with TRBD2 identical over 7 bases. Germline trimming cut 0 bases from V and 4 bases from J; bases unmatched to any gene: 3. This CDR3 region has 15 residues. The germline gives CDR1 SGHVS, CDR2 FNYEAQ. As DNA, the CDR3 is TGTGCCAGCAGCTTAGCGGGGGGGGATTACAATGAGCAGTTCTTC. It yields the protein CASSLAGGDYNEQFF.

The chain joins TRBV6-6 to TRBJ2-1; TRBD1 matches 9 bases. V lost 0 bases and J lost 3; bases outside the gene matches: 6. Germline assignment: CDR1 MNHNY and CDR2 SVGAGI (reference sequence). CDR3 size: 17 residues. In DNA, the CDR3 is TGTGCCAGCAGTTACTCTTCTACAGGGGGCATCTACAATGAGCAGTTCTTC. Amino acid sequence: CASSYSSTGGIYNEQFF.

This clonotype was seen at least ten times. The chain couples TRBV10-3 to TRBJ2-3, with D possibly matching TRBD1 (6 bases). The germline CDR1 and CDR2 sequences are ENHRY and SYGVKD. Trimming stripped 5 bases from V and 0 bases from J, with 15 bases between. The CDR3 is 16 amino acids. Here the CDR3 DNA reads TGTGCCATCAGTCAGGCACAGGGACGGAGCACAGATACGCAGTATTTT. Translating gives CAISQAQGRSTDTQYF.

This clonotype has at least ten counts. The rearrangement links TRBV5-6 to TRBJ2-7; D remains ambiguous. The CDR3 is 12 amino acids. Per the germline V gene, CDR1 is SGHDT and CDR2 is YYEEEE. V was shortened by 0 bases and J by 3 bases, with 4 bases between the two germline ends. The CDR3: CASSLGYYEQYV. In DNA, the CDR3 is TGTGCCAGCAGCTTGGGTTACTACGAGCAGTACGTC.

This clonotype was detected only a few times. This rearrangement joins TRBV5-1 to TRBJ2-6; D may be TRBD1 or TRBD2 (5 bases each). The CDR3 runs 15 residues. The V gene lost 3 bases and the J gene lost 0 bases, with 7 bases spanning the gap. CDR1 is SGHRS and CDR2 is YFSETQ in the germline V gene. The CDR3 loop reads CASSSGTSGANVLTF. The CDR3 coding sequence is TGCGCCAGCAGCTCCGGGACCTCTGGGGCCAACGTCCTGACTTTC.

The table lists this clonotype with a few counts. The V gene is TRBV20-1, the J gene TRBJ2-4; 9 bases line up with TRBD1. CDR1 and CDR2 from the germline V gene are DFQATT and SNEGSKA (reference sequence). The CDR3 runs 14 residues. The V segment lost 5 bases and the J segment 9 bases; nucleotides outside the gene matches: 11. The CDR3 region has the DNA TGCAGTGCTTCACAGGGGGCGCGAGGGAGCATTCAGTACTTC. This encodes CSASQGARGSIQYF.

In this sample, this clonotype turned up a few times. The rearrangement uses TRBV6-5 and TRBJ1-5; the D is unclear. This CDR3 has 13 amino acids. Per germline, CDR1 MNHEY and CDR2 SVGAGI. Between the trimmed V and J ends, which lost 0 bases and 9 bases, there was a span of 9 bases. The DNA for the CDR3 is TGTGCCAGCAGTTACTCTACCACGGGGCCCCAGCATTTT. Translation: CASSYSTTGPQHF.

This clonotype was seen ten or more times. V and J are TRBV7-9 and TRBJ2-3, with D possibly being TRBD1 (6 bases). The CDR3 spans 16 residues. Germline CDR1 and CDR2: SEHNR and FQNEAQ (reference sequence). The ends were cut back, 5 bases at V and 3 bases at J, with 18 bases in the middle. The CDR3 loop is CASSPTGRGRTDTQYF. The CDR3, as DNA: TGTGCCAGCAGCCCCACTGGCAGGGGAAGAACAGATACGCAGTATTTT. The full variable domain, with the rest looked up from reference TRBV7-9 and TRBJ2-3, is DTGVSQNPRHKITKRGQNVTFRCDPISEHNRLYWYRQTLGQGPEFLTYFQNEAQLEKSRLLSDRFSAERPKGSFSTLEIQRTEQGDSAMYLCASSPTGRGRTDTQYFGPGTRLTVL.

V is TRBV5-1 and J is TRBJ2-1; TRBD2 matches 8 bases. The CDR3 runs to 15 residues. The V segment lost 6 bases and the J segment 7 bases; nucleotides outside the gene matches: 12. Germline CDR1 and CDR2: SGHRS and YFSETQ. CDR3 bases: TGCGCCAGCACCCCTACGGGGGGGCCGGTGAATGAGCAGTTCTTC. It yields the protein CASTPTGGPVNEQFF.

This clonotype was seen repeatedly, ten times or more. J is TRBJ1-6 and V is TRBV11-2; D remains ambiguous. The germline gives CDR1 SGHAT, CDR2 FQNNGV. V lost 3 bases, J lost 9 bases, and 12 bases lay in between. This CDR3 comprises 14 residues. The CDR3 region is CASSLPGSISPLHF. The CDR3 DNA sequence: TGTGCCAGCAGCTTGCCAGGCTCTATTTCACCCCTCCACTTT. Drawing the rest from reference TRBV11-2 and TRBJ1-6, the complete variable domain is EAGVAQSPRYKIIEKRQSVAFWCNPISGHATLYWYQQILGQGPKLLIQFQNNGVVDDSQLPKDRFSAERLKGVDSTLKIQPAKLEDSAVYLCASSLPGSISPLHFGNGTRLTVT.

The chain combines TRBV29-1 with TRBJ1-1; D is possibly TRBD1 (6 bases). Germline CDR1 SQVTM, CDR2 ANQGSEA. This CDR3 comprises 15 residues. V was clipped by 3 bases and J by 5 bases, with 19 bases between them. The CDR3 loop is CSVDGSGAVGTEAFF. The CDR3 bases are TGCAGCGTTGATGGTTCAGGGGCCGTAGGTACTGAAGCTTTCTTT.